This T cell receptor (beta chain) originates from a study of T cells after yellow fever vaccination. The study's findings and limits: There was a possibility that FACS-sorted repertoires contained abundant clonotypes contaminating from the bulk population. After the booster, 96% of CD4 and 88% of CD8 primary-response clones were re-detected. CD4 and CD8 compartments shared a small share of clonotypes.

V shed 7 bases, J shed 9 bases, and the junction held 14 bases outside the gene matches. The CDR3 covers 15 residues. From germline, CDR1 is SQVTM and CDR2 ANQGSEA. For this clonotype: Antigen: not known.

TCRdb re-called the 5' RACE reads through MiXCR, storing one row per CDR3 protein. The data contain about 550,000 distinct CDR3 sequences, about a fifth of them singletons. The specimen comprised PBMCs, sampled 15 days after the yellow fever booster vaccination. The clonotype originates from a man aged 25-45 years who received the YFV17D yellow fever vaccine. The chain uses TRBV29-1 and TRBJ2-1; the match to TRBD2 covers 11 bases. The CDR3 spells CSARTGTSGTGEQFF. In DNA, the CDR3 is TGCAGCGCGCGGACCGGGACTAGCGGAACGGGTGAGCAGTTCTTC.